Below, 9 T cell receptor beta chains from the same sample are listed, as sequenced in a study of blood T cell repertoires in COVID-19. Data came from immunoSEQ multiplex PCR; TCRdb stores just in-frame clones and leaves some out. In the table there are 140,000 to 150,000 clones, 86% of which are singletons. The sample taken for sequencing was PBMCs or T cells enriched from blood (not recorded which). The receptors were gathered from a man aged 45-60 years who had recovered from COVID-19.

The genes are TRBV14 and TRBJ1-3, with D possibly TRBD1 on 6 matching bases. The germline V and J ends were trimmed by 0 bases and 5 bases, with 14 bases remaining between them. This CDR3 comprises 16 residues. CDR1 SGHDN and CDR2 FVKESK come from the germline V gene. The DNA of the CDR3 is TGTGCCAGCAGCCAAGATCTGGGGACAAAAAGAAACACCATATATTTT. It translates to CASSQDLGTKRNTIYF.

The CDR3 protein is CASSLIAQDGYTF. CDR3 DNA: TGTGCCAGCAGTTTAATTGCCCAGGATGGCTACACCTTC. V gene TRBV28 combines with J gene TRBJ1-2, with no clear D. The CDR3 runs 13 residues. Germline V CDR1 and CDR2: MDHEN, SYDVKM. V lost 2 bases, J lost 6 bases, and 10 bases lay in between.

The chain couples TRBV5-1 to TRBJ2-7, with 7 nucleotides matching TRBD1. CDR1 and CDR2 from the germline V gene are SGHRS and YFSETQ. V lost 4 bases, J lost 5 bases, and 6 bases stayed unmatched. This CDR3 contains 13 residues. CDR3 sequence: CASSPGQQNEQYF. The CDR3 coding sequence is TGCGCCAGCAGCCCGGGACAGCAGAACGAGCAGTACTTC. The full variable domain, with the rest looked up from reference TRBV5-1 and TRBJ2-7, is KAGVTQTPRYLIKTRGQQVTLSCSPISGHRSVSWYQQTPGQGLQFLFEYFSETQRNKGNFPGRFSGRQFSNSRSEMNVSTLELGDSALYLCASSPGQQNEQYFGPGTRLTVT.

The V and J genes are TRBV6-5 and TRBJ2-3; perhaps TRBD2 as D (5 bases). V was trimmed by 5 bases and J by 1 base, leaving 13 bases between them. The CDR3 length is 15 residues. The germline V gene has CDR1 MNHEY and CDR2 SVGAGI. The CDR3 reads CASSPRRARTDTQYF. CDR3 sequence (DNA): TGTGCCAGCAGTCCCAGGCGGGCTCGCACAGATACGCAGTATTTT.

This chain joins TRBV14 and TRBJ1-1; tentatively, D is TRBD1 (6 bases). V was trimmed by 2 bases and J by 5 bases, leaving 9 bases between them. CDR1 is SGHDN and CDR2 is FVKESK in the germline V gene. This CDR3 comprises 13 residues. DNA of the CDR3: TGTGCCAGCAGCCAACTGACAGGTACTGAAGCTTTCTTT. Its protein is CASSQLTGTEAFF.

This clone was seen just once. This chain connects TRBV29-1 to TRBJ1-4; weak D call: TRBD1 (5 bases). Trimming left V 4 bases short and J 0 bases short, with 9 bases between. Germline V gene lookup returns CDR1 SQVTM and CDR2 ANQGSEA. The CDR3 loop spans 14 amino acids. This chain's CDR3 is CSVGGHSTNEKLFF. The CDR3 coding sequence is TGCAGCGTTGGGGGCCACTCAACTAATGAAAAACTGTTTTTT.

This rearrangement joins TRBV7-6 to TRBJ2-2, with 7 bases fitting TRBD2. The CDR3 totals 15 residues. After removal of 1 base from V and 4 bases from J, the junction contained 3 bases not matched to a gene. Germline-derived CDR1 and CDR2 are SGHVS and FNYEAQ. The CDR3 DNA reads TGTGCCAGCAGCTTAGGGGGGGGTACCACCGGGGAGCTGTTTTTT. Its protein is CASSLGGGTTGELFF. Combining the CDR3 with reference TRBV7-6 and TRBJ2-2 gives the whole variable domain GAGVSQSPRYKVTKRGQDVALRCDPISGHVSLYWYRQALGQGPEFLTYFNYEAQQDKSGLPNDRFSAERPEGSISTLTIQRTEQRDSAMYRCASSLGGGTTGELFFGEGSRLTVL.

The CDR3 bases are TGTGCCAGCAGTTACGGGACAGGGAACTCTGGAAACACCATATATTTT. Residues: CASSYGTGNSGNTIYF. The J gene is TRBJ1-3, the V gene TRBV28; 9 positions match TRBD1. CDR3 length: 16 residues. Germline-derived CDR1 and CDR2 are MDHEN and SYDVKM. The J segment lost 0 bases and the V segment lost 4 bases, leaving 4 bases of the junction unmatched.

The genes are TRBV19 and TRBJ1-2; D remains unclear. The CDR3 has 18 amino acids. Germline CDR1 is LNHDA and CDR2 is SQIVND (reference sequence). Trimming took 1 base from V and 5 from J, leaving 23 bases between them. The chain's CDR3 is CASSIGFRSEGKLYGYTF. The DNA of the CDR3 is TGTGCCAGTAGTATAGGTTTTCGTAGCGAAGGAAAACTTTATGGCTACACCTTC.